This is a list of T cell receptor beta chains from one sample in a study of T-cell reconstitution after alpha-beta-depleted transplantation in children. TCRdb independently ran MiXCR on the PCR reads; one entry per CDR3 protein. The sample lists about 580,000 distinct CDR3 sequences; more than 20% were seen once. The material was PBMCs, obtained before TCRalphabeta/CD19-depleted stem cell transplant. These receptors were collected from a boy under three years old with Wiskott-Aldrich syndrome, due to receive a stem cell transplant. The CDR3 runs from the conserved cysteine through the conserved F or W. D genes are given only for firm matches. Size values are once, few and many counts, or a class for expanded clones, and some rows have none.

d_gene,len,abundance,j_gene,v_gene,CDR3aa,CDR3nt
TRBD2,15,NA,TRBJ2-1,TRBV6-5,CASSYTGLAVNEQFF,TGTGCCAGCAGTTACACGGGCCTAGCGGTCAATGAGCAGTTCTTC
NA,13,NA,TRBJ2-7,TRBV5-1,CASSLPASYEQYF,TGCGCCAGCAGTTTACCAGCCTCCTACGAGCAGTACTTC
NA,18,NA,TRBJ2-1,TRBV21-1,CASSKGTSGRYSYNEQFF,TGTGCCAGCAGCAAAGGAACTAGCGGGAGGTACTCCTACAATGAGCAGTTCTTC
TRBD1,16,NA,TRBJ2-2,TRBV12-3/TRBV12-4,CASRSNRGLGTGELFF,TGTGCCAGCAGATCCAACAGGGGGCTCGGCACCGGGGAGCTGTTTTTT
NA,13,NA,TRBJ1-4,TRBV20-1,CSAMGGNNEKLFF,TGCAGTGCTATGGGAGGGAATAATGAAAAACTGTTTTTT
TRBD1,15,NA,TRBJ2-7,TRBV20-1,CSAGRPGRGLYEQYF,TGCAGTGCTGGCCGACCCGGCAGGGGGCTGTACGAGCAGTACTTC
NA,14,few,TRBJ1-5,TRBV20-1,CSARDSVGNQPQHF,TGCAGTGCTAGAGATTCTGTTGGCAATCAGCCCCAGCATTTT
NA,14,NA,TRBJ1-1,TRBV10-3,CAIKAGGENTEAFF,TGTGCCATCAAAGCCGGGGGGGAGAACACTGAAGCTTTCTTT
TRBD1,14,NA,TRBJ1-1,TRBV20-1,CSASQGALGTEAFF,TGCAGTGCTAGTCAGGGGGCGCTGGGAACTGAAGCTTTCTTT
NA,14,NA,TRBJ1-1,TRBV28,CASKDATPNTEAFF,TGTGCCAGCAAAGACGCCACCCCTAACACTGAAGCTTTCTTT
NA,14,NA,TRBJ2-5,TRBV12-3/TRBV12-4,CASSFARRVETQYF,TGTGCCAGCAGTTTCGCTAGGAGGGTCGAGACCCAGTACTTC
TRBD2,16,NA,TRBJ2-5,TRBV7-2,CASSLSRGLEEETQYF,TGTGCCAGCAGCTTAAGTCGTGGACTAGAGGAAGAGACCCAGTACTTC
NA,14,NA,TRBJ2-7,TRBV5-1,CASSIPLGENEQYF,TGCGCCAGCAGCATTCCTTTGGGGGAGAACGAGCAGTACTTC
NA,15,few,TRBJ1-4,TRBV20-1,CSARDGFRVDEKLFF,TGCAGTGCTAGAGATGGTTTCAGGGTCGACGAAAAACTGTTTTTT
TRBD1,15,few,TRBJ2-7,TRBV5-5,CASSLSGTGTYEQYF,TGTGCCAGCAGCTTGTCCGGGACAGGGACCTACGAGCAGTACTTC
TRBD1,14,NA,TRBJ1-4,TRBV10-2,CASRGQGIGEKLFF,TGCGCCAGCAGGGGACAGGGTATCGGTGAAAAACTGTTTTTT
TRBD1,15,few,TRBJ1-5,TRBV10-3,CASRDSQYSNQPQHF,TGTGCCAGCCGGGACAGTCAATATAGCAATCAGCCCCAGCATTTT
NA,15,NA,TRBJ1-5,TRBV15,CATSGSGVLNQPQHF,TGTGCCACCAGCGGCTCAGGGGTTCTTAATCAGCCCCAGCATTTT
NA,12,once,TRBJ2-1,TRBV15,CATSRDQGQLFF,TGTGCCACCAGCAGAGATCAAGGGCAATTGTTCTTC
NA,11,NA,TRBJ2-3,TRBV24-1,CATSTADTQYF,TGTGCCACCAGTACAGCAGATACGCAGTATTTT
NA,14,NA,TRBJ1-2,TRBV5-1,CASSLTGPLYGYTF,TGCGCCAGCAGCTTGACAGGGCCCCTTTATGGCTACACCTTC
TRBD2,15,few,TRBJ2-1,TRBV5-1,CASSLIAGFYNEQFF,TGCGCCAGCAGCTTAATAGCGGGATTCTACAATGAGCAGTTCTTC
NA,17,few,TRBJ1-2,TRBV29-1,CSVEDRSQGLFNYGYTF,TGCAGCGTTGAAGATCGAAGTCAGGGCCTTTTTAACTATGGCTACACCTTC
TRBD2,16,NA,TRBJ2-2,TRBV14,CASSQRGGSYTGELFF,TGTGCCAGCAGCCAACGGGGGGGCTCCTACACCGGGGAGCTGTTTTTT
TRBD1,16,NA,TRBJ1-5,TRBV12-3/TRBV12-4,CASSRRMGQGNQPQHF,TGTGCCAGCAGTCGCCGAATGGGACAGGGTAATCAGCCCCAGCATTTT
NA,16,NA,TRBJ2-5,TRBV5-1,CASSPGLRTDQETQYF,TGCGCCAGCAGCCCGGGTTTGCGGACAGACCAAGAGACCCAGTACTTC
TRBD1,13,NA,TRBJ2-3,TRBV24-1,CATRDRGRDTQYF,TGTGCCACCCGGGACAGGGGAAGAGATACGCAGTATTTT
TRBD1,16,few,TRBJ2-7,TRBV5-1,CASSATRDRGLYEQYF,TGCGCCAGCAGCGCTACCCGGGACAGGGGGCTCTACGAGCAGTACTTC
NA,13,NA,TRBJ1-2,TRBV27,CASSRFRGGGYTF,TGTGCCAGCAGCCGATTCAGGGGTGGTGGCTACACCTTC
TRBD1,14,NA,TRBJ2-1,TRBV20-1,CSARDRTGVNEQFF,TGCAGTGCTAGAGATCGTACAGGGGTAAATGAGCAGTTCTTC
TRBD2,16,NA,TRBJ2-7,TRBV5-1,CASSLAPSGQPYEQYF,TGCGCCAGCAGCTTGGCCCCTAGCGGACAACCCTACGAGCAGTACTTC
NA,15,few,TRBJ2-1,TRBV7-2,CASSRTRSSYNEQFF,TGTGCCAGCAGTCGAACCCGTAGCTCCTACAATGAGCAGTTCTTC
NA,17,NA,TRBJ1-3,TRBV28,CASSSSDKRGLRNTIYF,TGTGCCAGCAGTTCGTCGGACAAGAGGGGCCTGAGAAACACCATATATTTT
NA,12,few,TRBJ2-7,TRBV6-5,CASRGLSNEQYF,TGTGCCAGCCGCGGATTGTCTAACGAGCAGTACTTC
NA,17,NA,TRBJ2-7,TRBV11-2,CASSLGVGGHSGYEQYF,TGTGCCAGCAGCTTAGGGGTGGGGGGGCATTCAGGCTACGAGCAGTACTTC
NA,13,few,TRBJ1-4,TRBV29-1,CSVVGTSGEKLFF,TGCAGCGTTGTAGGGACATCGGGTGAAAAACTGTTTTTT
TRBD2,16,few,TRBJ2-7,TRBV5-6,CASSGGTSGRSYEQYF,TGTGCCAGCAGCGGAGGGACTAGCGGGCGCTCCTACGAGCAGTACTTC
TRBD1,14,few,TRBJ2-1,TRBV29-1,CSVSDRIIYNEQFF,TGCAGCGTTTCGGACAGGATCATCTACAATGAGCAGTTCTTC
NA,13,NA,TRBJ2-3,TRBV20-1,CSASFPYTDTQYF,TGCAGTGCTAGTTTTCCCTACACAGATACGCAGTATTTT
NA,15,NA,TRBJ2-3,TRBV30,CAWSVRLFPPDTQYF,TGTGCCTGGAGTGTACGTCTTTTTCCGCCAGATACGCAGTATTTT
NA,15,NA,TRBJ1-5,TRBV5-5,CASSLVAAFNQPQHF,TGTGCCAGCAGCTTGGTGGCCGCGTTCAATCAGCCCCAGCATTTT
NA,14,few,TRBJ2-3,TRBV5-1,CASSLEDSGDTQYF,TGCGCCAGCAGCTTAGAGGATAGTGGCGATACGCAGTATTTT
TRBD2,15,few,TRBJ2-5,TRBV24-1,CATSDRLAGQETQYF,TGTGCCACCAGTGATAGGCTAGCGGGACAAGAGACCCAGTACTTC
NA,14,NA,TRBJ2-5,TRBV18,CASSPPVEQETQYF,TGTGCCAGCTCACCACCGGTGGAGCAAGAGACCCAGTACTTC
TRBD2,15,few,TRBJ2-1,TRBV6-1,CASSGGTSSYNEQFF,TGTGCCAGCAGTGGGGGGACTAGCAGCTACAATGAGCAGTTCTTC
TRBD2,17,NA,TRBJ2-1,TRBV4-1,CASSQDPGLAGDNEQFF,TGCGCCAGCAGCCAAGATCCGGGACTAGCGGGAGACAATGAGCAGTTCTTC
NA,16,NA,TRBJ2-1,TRBV12-3/TRBV12-4,CASSFSSGSLYNEQFF,TGTGCCAGCAGTTTTTCGTCCGGTAGTCTCTACAATGAGCAGTTCTTC
NA,13,NA,TRBJ2-1,TRBV19,CASSIDTSRKQFF,TGTGCCAGTAGTATAGATACTAGTAGGAAGCAGTTCTTC
TRBD1,13,once,TRBJ1-1,TRBV7-2,CASSLAERGRAFF,TGTGCCAGCAGCTTAGCGGAGAGGGGGCGAGCTTTCTTT
TRBD2,15,NA,TRBJ2-3,TRBV20-1,CSAMGLADITDTQYF,TGCAGTGCTATGGGACTAGCGGATATCACAGATACGCAGTATTTT
NA,14,few,TRBJ1-1,TRBV12-3/TRBV12-4,CASSTQGVNTEAFF,TGTGCCAGCAGTACCCAAGGGGTGAACACTGAAGCTTTCTTT
NA,15,NA,TRBJ2-5,TRBV7-7,CASSLGPGGQETQYF,TGTGCCAGCAGCTTAGGTCCGGGCGGCCAAGAGACCCAGTACTTC
NA,14,few,TRBJ2-7,TRBV9,CASSVGPGPYEQYF,TGTGCCAGCAGCGTAGGGCCAGGGCCCTACGAGCAGTACTTC
NA,17,NA,TRBJ2-1,TRBV10-3,CAISRRRGRSPYNEQFF,TGTGCCATCAGCCGCCGTAGGGGCCGGAGTCCCTACAATGAGCAGTTCTTC
TRBD2,14,few,TRBJ2-1,TRBV10-3,CATLAGEGSDEQFF,TGTGCCACGTTAGCGGGAGAAGGTAGCGATGAGCAGTTCTTC
NA,14,few,TRBJ2-5,TRBV5-1,CASSLVSDQETQYF,TGCGCCAGCAGCTTGGTTAGCGACCAAGAGACCCAGTACTTC
TRBD2,14,few,TRBJ2-7,TRBV7-6,CASSLVAGLDEQYF,TGTGCCAGCAGCTTAGTAGCAGGACTAGACGAGCAGTACTTC
NA,15,few,TRBJ1-5,TRBV27,CASSLWGQEGQPQHF,TGTGCCAGCAGTTTATGGGGGCAGGAGGGTCAGCCCCAGCATTTT